Listed below are T cell receptor beta chains from one sample, sequenced in a study of cytomegalovirus exposure and HLA in healthy donors. Sequenced by immunoSEQ multiplex PCR; TCRdb stores in-frame clones only, minus some. This sample has some 170,000 clones, with 75% to 80% found just once. Sequencing input: PBMCs. These receptor sequences come from a man in his forties in good health and CMV-seropositive. CDR3s include the opening cysteine and the closing phenylalanine or tryptophan. The order of the fields is clone size, D gene, J gene, V gene, CDR3 DNA, CDR3 protein. The D gene is left open where the match is weak. The size field is filled for only some rows; it gives once, few, many or a size class.

>once|TRBD2|TRBJ2-3|TRBV7-6
TGTGCCAGCAGCCTCAAAAGCGGGAGCCAGACCCCAGATACGCAGTATTTT
CASSLKSGSQTPDTQYF
>NA|NA|TRBJ1-5|TRBV30
TGTGCCTGGAGTGTATCGGGGGGCGATCAGCCCCAGCATTTT
CAWSVSGGDQPQHF
>few|NA|TRBJ2-3|TRBV7-9
TGTGCCAGCAGCTTAGCGGTGACTACCACAGATACGCAGTATTTT
CASSLAVTTTDTQYF
>NA|NA|TRBJ1-1|TRBV19
TGTGCCAGTAGTCGCGCAGGGCCAGGAACTGAAGCTTTCTTT
CASSRAGPGTEAFF
>NA|TRBD2|TRBJ2-7|TRBV5-1
TGCGCCAGCAGCGTAAATCTAGCGGGGGTCTACGAGCAGTACTTC
CASSVNLAGVYEQYF
>NA|NA|TRBJ2-7|TRBV9
TGTGCCAGCAGCACAGACTCCTACGAGCAGTACTTC
CASSTDSYEQYF
>NA|NA|TRBJ2-3|TRBV27
TGTGCCACCTCTGGGGGCTGGGGCACAGATACGCAGTATTTT
CATSGGWGTDTQYF
>NA|NA|TRBJ2-3|TRBV6-4
TGTGCCAGCAGTGACTCAGCCTCGCATACGCAGTATTTT
CASSDSASHTQYF
>NA|TRBD2|TRBJ2-7|TRBV18
TGTGCCAGCTCACCTATAGCGGGAGGAAACGAGCAGTACTTC
CASSPIAGGNEQYF
>once|TRBD1|TRBJ1-3|TRBV19
TGTGCCAGTAGTCCTACAGGGGTCTCTGGAAACACCATATATTTT
CASSPTGVSGNTIYF
>NA|NA|TRBJ2-3|TRBV6-6
TGTGCCAGCAGTAAGGGACTGTCCACAGATACGCAGTATTTT
CASSKGLSTDTQYF
>once|NA|TRBJ1-2|TRBV5-1
TGCGCCAGCAGCTCCGAACGGGGGGACGGGGGGTGCTACACCTTC
CASSSERGDGGCYTF
>NA|TRBD1|TRBJ2-7|TRBV7-8
TGTGCCAGCAGCGCCCGGGACAGGGGCCCCTACGAGCAGTACTTC
CASSARDRGPYEQYF
>NA|NA|TRBJ1-3|TRBV5-1
TGCGCCAGCAGCTTGAGAGAATTCTCTGGAAACACCATATATTTT
CASSLREFSGNTIYF
>NA|NA|TRBJ1-3|TRBV30
TGTGCCTGGAGTCGCGGGCTTCCTGGAAACACCATATATTTT
CAWSRGLPGNTIYF
>NA|TRBD1|TRBJ1-1|TRBV5-1
TGCGCCAGCAGCTTGACAGGGGTCACTGAAGCTTTCTTT
CASSLTGVTEAFF
>NA|TRBD1|TRBJ2-6|TRBV29-1
TGCAGCGTTGAAGGACAGGGTTATGGGGCCAACGTCCTGACTTTC
CSVEGQGYGANVLTF
>NA|NA|TRBJ2-7|TRBV2
TGTGCCAGCACGCCCGGGCAGGGGCCCTACGAGCAGTACTTC
CASTPGQGPYEQYF
>NA|NA|TRBJ1-3|TRBV2
TGTGCCAGCAGCTCCCAGACCCGGGCTGGAAACACCATATATTTT
CASSSQTRAGNTIYF
>NA|NA|TRBJ2-7|TRBV14
TGTGCCAGCAGCCTTCGTGGCAGCGGAATCTCCTACGAGCAGTACTTC
CASSLRGSGISYEQYF
>NA|TRBD2|TRBJ2-3|TRBV7-2
TGTGCCAGCAGCTTAGTTGCCAGCGGGAGAGGGACAGATACGCAGTATTTT
CASSLVASGRGTDTQYF
>NA|TRBD2|TRBJ2-2|TRBV7-7
TGTGCCAGCAGCCTCACTAGCGGGTGGTCCGGGGAGCTGTTTTTT
CASSLTSGWSGELFF
>NA|TRBD2|TRBJ2-1|TRBV28
TGTGCCAGCAGTTTAGTGGGACTAGCGGGCAATGAGCAGTTCTTC
CASSLVGLAGNEQFF
>NA|NA|TRBJ1-1|TRBV12-5
TGTGCTAGTGGTACCAGTGACACTGAAGCTTTCTTT
CASGTSDTEAFF
>once|NA|TRBJ2-1|TRBV7-8
TGTGCCAGCAGCCCGTCAGAGGGCTACAATGAGCAGTTCTTC
CASSPSEGYNEQFF
>few|TRBD2|TRBJ2-1|TRBV10-3
TGTGCCATCAGAGCGGGAGAGGTTAGTGAGCAGTTCTTC
CAIRAGEVSEQFF
>NA|TRBD1|TRBJ2-3|TRBV7-9
TGTGCCAGCAGCTTCCGGGACAGGGGGCGCGAAGATACGCAGTATTTT
CASSFRDRGREDTQYF
>NA|NA|TRBJ2-7|TRBV5-5
TGTGCCAGCAGCTTGGTAGGACGGGAAACCTACGAGCAGTACTTC
CASSLVGRETYEQYF
>NA|NA|TRBJ1-6|TRBV7-2
TGTGCCAGCAGCGCTAGGACAGCAACACCTTCACCCCTCCACTTT
CASSARTATPSPLHF
>NA|NA|TRBJ1-1|TRBV11-1
TGTGCCAGCAGCTTATGGTCGCAGGGAAACACTGAAGCTTTCTTT
CASSLWSQGNTEAFF
>NA|TRBD2|TRBJ2-3|TRBV10-1
TGCGCCAGCAGTACCGGGACTACCCAAGGCCATACGCAGTATTTT
CASSTGTTQGHTQYF
>NA|TRBD2|TRBJ2-3|TRBV6-4
TGTGCCAGCAGTGAGCGCGGGACTACGTCAGATACGCAGTATTTT
CASSERGTTSDTQYF
>few|NA|TRBJ1-5|TRBV6-1
TGTGCCAGCAGGGACAGCACCCATAGCAATCAGCCCCAGCATTTT
CASRDSTHSNQPQHF
>NA|TRBD2|TRBJ2-7|TRBV27
TGTGCCAGCAGTTTATCGGGGAGGGGAGTCTCCTACGAGCAGTACTTC
CASSLSGRGVSYEQYF
>NA|NA|TRBJ1-2|TRBV21-1
TGTGCCAGCAGGCAGAAAGACTATGGCTACACCTTC
CASRQKDYGYTF
>NA|NA|TRBJ1-5|TRBV4-1
TGCGCCAGCAGCCAAGCCCTAAACTATCAGTCCCAGCATTTT
CASSQALNYQSQHF